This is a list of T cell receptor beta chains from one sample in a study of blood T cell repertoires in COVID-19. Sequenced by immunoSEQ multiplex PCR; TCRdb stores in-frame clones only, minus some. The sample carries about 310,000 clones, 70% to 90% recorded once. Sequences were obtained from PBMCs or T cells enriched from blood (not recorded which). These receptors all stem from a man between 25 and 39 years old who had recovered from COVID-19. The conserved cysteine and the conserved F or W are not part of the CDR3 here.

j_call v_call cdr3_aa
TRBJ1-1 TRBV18 ASSPTTGSTEAF
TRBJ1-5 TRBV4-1 ASSQNTGPGVPQH
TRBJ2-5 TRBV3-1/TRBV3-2 ASSLLAWDRDETQY
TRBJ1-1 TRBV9 ASSVDQGQDTEAF
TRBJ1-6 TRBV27 ASSAGADNSPLH
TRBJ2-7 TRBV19 ASNEGASSYEQY
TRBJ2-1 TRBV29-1 SVGDSNEQF
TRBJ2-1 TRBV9 ASSPPTGSSYNEQF
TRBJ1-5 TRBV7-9 ASSLGLHEPQH
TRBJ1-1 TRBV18 ASSKPGYTEAF
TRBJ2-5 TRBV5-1 ASSPGGPSGETQY
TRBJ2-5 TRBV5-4 ASSLVGGGAWETQY
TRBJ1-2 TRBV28 ASSFPGGSGYGYT
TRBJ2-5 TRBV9 ASSVGVIQETQY
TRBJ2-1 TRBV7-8 ASSLSRTYNEQF